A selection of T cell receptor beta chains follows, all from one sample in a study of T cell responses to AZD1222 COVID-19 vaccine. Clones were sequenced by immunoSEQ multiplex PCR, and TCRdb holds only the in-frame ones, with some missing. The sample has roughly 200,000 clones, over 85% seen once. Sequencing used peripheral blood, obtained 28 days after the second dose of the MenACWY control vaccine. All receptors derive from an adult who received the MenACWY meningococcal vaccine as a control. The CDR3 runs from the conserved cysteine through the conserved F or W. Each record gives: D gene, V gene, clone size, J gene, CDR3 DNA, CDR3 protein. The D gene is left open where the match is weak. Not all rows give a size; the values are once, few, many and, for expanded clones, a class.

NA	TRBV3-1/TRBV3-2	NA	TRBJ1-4	TGTGCCAGCAGCCTTGATTCCGGAGAAAAACTGTTTTTT	CASSLDSGEKLFF
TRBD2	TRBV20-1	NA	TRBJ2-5	TGCAGTGCTGAGCGGGAGGAGACCCAGTACTTC	CSAEREETQYF
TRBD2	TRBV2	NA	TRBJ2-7	TGTGCCAGCAGGGCGACTAGCGGGAGCTCCTACGAGCAGTACTTC	CASRATSGSSYEQYF
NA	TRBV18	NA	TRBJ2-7	TGTGCCAGCTCACCACTGAGTAGGGACCTCTCCTACGAGCAGTACTTC	CASSPLSRDLSYEQYF
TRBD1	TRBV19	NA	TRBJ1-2	TGTGCCAGTAACACGGGACAGGGCTATGGCTACACCTTC	CASNTGQGYGYTF
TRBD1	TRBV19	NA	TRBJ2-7	TGTGCCAGTAGGCCGGGACAGGGGCTCTACGAGCAGTACTTC	CASRPGQGLYEQYF
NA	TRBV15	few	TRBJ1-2	TGTGCCACCAGCAGAGAGAGTTCATATGGCTACACCTTC	CATSRESSYGYTF
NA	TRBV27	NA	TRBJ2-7	TGTGCCAGCAGTTCCCGGGACGGATCCTACGAGCAGTACTTC	CASSSRDGSYEQYF
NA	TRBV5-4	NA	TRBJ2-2	TGTGCCAGCAGCTTACCACCGTCCGGGGAGCTGTTTTTT	CASSLPPSGELFF
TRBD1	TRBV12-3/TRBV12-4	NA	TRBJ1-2	TGTGCCAGCAGCCCGGACAGGGGAGGCTACACCTTC	CASSPDRGGYTF
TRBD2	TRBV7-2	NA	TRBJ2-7	TGTGCCAGCAGCGAGGGGGGGACTAGCGCGAGCTCCTACGAGCAGTACTTC	CASSEGGTSASSYEQYF
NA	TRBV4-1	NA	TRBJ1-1	TGCGCCAGCAGCCAACCCGCCGCTGAAGCTTTCTTT	CASSQPAAEAFF
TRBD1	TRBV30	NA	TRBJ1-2	TGTGCCTCGGGGACAGGGCACGGCTACACCTTC	CASGTGHGYTF
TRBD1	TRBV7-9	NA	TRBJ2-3	TGTGCCAGCAGCTCCCGAAAGCAGGGGGCAGATACGCAGTATTTT	CASSSRKQGADTQYF
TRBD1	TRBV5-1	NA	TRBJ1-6	TGCGCCAGCAGCGTGACAGGGTTGGATAATTCACCCCTCCACTTT	CASSVTGLDNSPLHF
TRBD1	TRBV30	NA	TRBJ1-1	TGTGCCTGGAGGCCGGGACAGGGGGCCGCTGAAGCTTTCTTT	CAWRPGQGAAEAFF
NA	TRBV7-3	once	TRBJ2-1	TGTGCCAGCAGCGTGACCCCCTACAATGAGCAGTTCTTC	CASSVTPYNEQFF
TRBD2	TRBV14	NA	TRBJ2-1	TGTGCCAGCAGCCAAGATAGACGGAGGGAGGGCCGAATGGATGAGCAGTTCTTC	CASSQDRRREGRMDEQFF
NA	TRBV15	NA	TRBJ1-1	TGTGCCACCAGTCCCGGCCTCAGTAGATCCGTGGACACTGAAGCTTTCTTT	CATSPGLSRSVDTEAFF
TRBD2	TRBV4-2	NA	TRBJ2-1	TGTGCCAGCAGCCAAAACCCCGGACTAGCGGGAGTCAATGAGCAGTTCTTC	CASSQNPGLAGVNEQFF
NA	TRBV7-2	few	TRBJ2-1	TGTGCCAGCAGCTTAGAAGAGCAGTTCTTC	CASSLEEQFF
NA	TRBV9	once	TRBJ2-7	TGTGCCAGCAGCCCTACACCCCGGGAAAGCTCCTACGAGCAGTACTTC	CASSPTPRESSYEQYF
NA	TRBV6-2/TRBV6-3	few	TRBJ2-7	TGTGCCAGCAGTTACTCGACCTACGAGCAGTACTTC	CASSYSTYEQYF
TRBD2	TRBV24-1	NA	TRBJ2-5	TGTGCCACCAGTGATGGCAGGGAGGGAGAGACCCAGTACTTC	CATSDGREGETQYF
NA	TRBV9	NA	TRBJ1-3	TGTGCCAGCGCGAACACCATATATTTT	CASANTIYF
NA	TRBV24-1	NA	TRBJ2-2	TGTGCCACCAGTGACCTAGGGAAATCGAACACCGGGGAGCTGTTTTTT	CATSDLGKSNTGELFF
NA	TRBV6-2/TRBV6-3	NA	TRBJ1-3	TGTGCCAGCAGTGGAGCAGGCTACACCATATATTTT	CASSGAGYTIYF
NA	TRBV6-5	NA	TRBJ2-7	TGTGCCAGCATAGGGACGGATTACTCCTACGAGCAGTACTTC	CASIGTDYSYEQYF
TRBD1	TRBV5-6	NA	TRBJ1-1	TGTGCCAGCAGTTTCTGGACAGGGGGAGAAGCTTTCTTT	CASSFWTGGEAFF
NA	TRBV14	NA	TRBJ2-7	TGTGCCAGCAGCCACCGGGACTCTTACGAGCAGTACTTC	CASSHRDSYEQYF
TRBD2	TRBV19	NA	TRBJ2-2	TGTGCCAGTAACTTCGGACTAGGTTTGAACACCGGGGAGCTGTTTTTT	CASNFGLGLNTGELFF
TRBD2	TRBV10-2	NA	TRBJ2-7	TGCGCCAGCAGTGAGGCTAGCGGGGGATACGAGCAGTACTTC	CASSEASGGYEQYF
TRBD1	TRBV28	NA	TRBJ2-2	TGTGCCAGCAGTTTACCCCAAGGGACAGGGTCGGGCACCGGGGAGCTGTTTTTT	CASSLPQGTGSGTGELFF
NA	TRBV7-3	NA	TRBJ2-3	TGTGCCAGCAGCTCCGTCGCGGCTAGCGCAGATACGCAGTATTTT	CASSSVAASADTQYF
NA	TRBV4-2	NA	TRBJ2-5	TGTGCCAGCAGCCAAGATCGCCAAGAGACCCAGTACTTC	CASSQDRQETQYF
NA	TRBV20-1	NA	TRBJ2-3	TGCAGTGCGATAGAGATTGATACGCAGTATTTT	CSAIEIDTQYF
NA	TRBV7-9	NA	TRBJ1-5	TGTGCCAGCAGCTTGTCTGGGGGGAATCAGCCCCAGCATTTT	CASSLSGGNQPQHF
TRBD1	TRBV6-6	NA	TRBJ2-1	TGTGCCAGCCAACGGGACAGGGGGAAAAATGAGCAGTTCTTC	CASQRDRGKNEQFF
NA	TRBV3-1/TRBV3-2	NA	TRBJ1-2	TGTGCCAGCAGCCAAGATACGCGGGAGTACTATGGCTACACCTTC	CASSQDTREYYGYTF
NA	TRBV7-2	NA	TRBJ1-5	TGTGCCAGCAGCTTAACCCCCTCCTCTCAGCCCCAGCATTTT	CASSLTPSSQPQHF
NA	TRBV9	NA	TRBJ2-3	TGTGCCAGCAGCGTAGTGGCGGGTAGCACAGATACGCAGTATTTT	CASSVVAGSTDTQYF